Listed here are 10 T cell receptor beta chains from one sample, sequenced in a study of CD8 T cells in Susac syndrome. The RNA input was about 0.45 to 1 ug, and it was reverse transcribed with random hexamers. One entry per CDR3 protein, called by TCRdb with MiXCR from the immunoSEQ multiplex PCR reads. The sample shows 150,000 to 200,000 distinct CDR3 sequences, roughly 90% of them seen only once. The sequenced sample consisted of CD4+ T cells from PBMCs. The receptor set was obtained from a human donor with Susac syndrome.

This chain connects TRBV3-1 to TRBJ1-2, with D perhaps matching TRBD1 (5 bases). This CDR3 spans 14 amino acids. In germline, CDR1 is LGHDT, CDR2 YNNKEL (reference sequence). Trimming took 0 bases from V and 8 from J, leaving 13 bases between them. CDR3 residues: CASSQDITGTGYTF. CDR3 nucleotide sequence: TGTGCCAGCAGCCAAGATATCACAGGTACCGGCTACACCTTC.

The chain couples TRBV9 to TRBJ2-7; TRBD1 aligns across 9 bases. The V and J ends lost 4 bases and 5 bases, in that order; junction bases with no gene match: 10. This CDR3 is 15 amino acids long. The germline V gene has CDR1 SGDLS and CDR2 YYNGEE. The CDR3 sequence: CASSLGGQGFDEQYF. CDR3 in DNA: TGTGCCAGCAGCCTTGGGGGACAGGGTTTCGACGAGCAGTACTTC.

V gene TRBV7-6 combines with J gene TRBJ2-7; 9 bases map to TRBD1. The ends lost 5 bases at V and 3 bases at J; junction bases unmatched: 8. Germline V gene lookup returns CDR1 SGHVS and CDR2 FNYEAQ. The CDR3 spans 15 residues. CDR3 loop: CASSGYRGQRYEQYF. CDR3 nucleotides: TGTGCCAGCAGCGGGTACAGGGGGCAACGCTACGAGCAGTACTTC.

This clonotype was found once. The chain employs TRBV18 and TRBJ1-6; no clear D gene. Germline CDR1 and CDR2: KGHSH and LQKENI. Trimming left V 1 base short and J 0 bases short, with 10 bases between. The CDR3 runs 17 residues. CDR3 region: CASSPLEVSSYNSPLHF. CDR3 nucleotides: TGTGCCAGCTCACCACTGGAAGTGAGCTCCTATAATTCACCCCTCCACTTT.

The rearrangement joins TRBV11-2 to TRBJ2-1; 9 positions agree with TRBD2. CDR3 size: 14 residues. The V and J ends lost 5 bases and 9 bases, in that order; junction bases with no gene match: 8. Germline CDR1 SGHAT, CDR2 FQNNGV. The CDR3 DNA follows: TGTGCCAGCAGCGGGCAAGGGACTAGCTCTGAGCAGTTCTTC. Encoded protein: CASSGQGTSSEQFF.

This chain links TRBV18 with TRBJ2-7, with 9 positions matching TRBD1. This CDR3 has 14 residues. Germline trimming cut 5 bases from V and 5 bases from J; bases unmatched to any gene: 7. The germline gives CDR1 KGHSH, CDR2 LQKENI. CDR3 region: CASSIGQGINEQYF. In nucleotides, the CDR3 is TGTGCCAGCTCAATCGGACAGGGGATCAACGAGCAGTACTTC. Full variable domain (outside the CDR3, taken from reference TRBV18 and TRBJ2-7): NAGVMQNPRHLVRRRGQEARLRCSPMKGHSHVYWYRQLPEEGLKFMVYLQKENIIDESGMPKERFSAEFPKEGPSILRIQQVVRGDSAAYFCASSIGQGINEQYFGPGTRLTVT.

The chain couples TRBV2 to TRBJ1-4; a weak D match, TRBD1 (5 bases). The length of the CDR3 is 13 residues. From germline, CDR1 is SNHLY and CDR2 FYNNEI. V was pared by 4 bases and J by 8 bases, with 11 bases between. CDR3 coding DNA: TGTGCCAGCAGTGGGGGCGTAGAGGAAAAACTGTTTTTT. It encodes CASSGGVEEKLFF.

This chain connects TRBV20-1 to TRBJ2-1; the match to TRBD1 covers 7 bases. Germline V CDR1 and CDR2: DFQATT, SNEGSKA (reference sequence). This CDR3 region has 13 residues. The J segment lost 4 bases and the V segment lost 5 bases, leaving 5 bases of the junction unmatched. The CDR3 nucleotides read TGCAGTGCTCGCGGACAGGAGTACAATGAGCAGTTCTTC. Protein: CSARGQEYNEQFF.

The V call is TRBV5-1, the J call TRBJ2-5; 11 nucleotides match TRBD2. This CDR3 contains 17 residues. J lost 4 bases, V lost 0 bases, and 8 bases had no gene match. CDR1 and CDR2 (germline): SGHRS, YFSETQ. DNA for the CDR3: TGCGCCAGCAGCTTGGGTTCCCTAGCGGGGGGCACAGAGACCCAGTACTTC. Protein: CASSLGSLAGGTETQYF.

The sample holds one count of this clonotype. V is TRBV7-3 and J is TRBJ2-7; no definite D call. The V and J ends lost 5 bases and 6 bases respectively, with 11 bases between them. This CDR3 has 12 amino acids. CDR1 and CDR2 (germline): SGHTA, FQGTGA. The chain's CDR3 is CASSPGGPEQYF. CDR3 sequence (DNA): TGTGCCAGCAGCCCCGGCGGTCCCGAGCAGTACTTC.